The source of this T cell receptor beta chain is a study of shared clonotypes between healthy human individuals. The overall study: Aged 18 to 49, the donors were a couple of women and a few men. Notes on the study in general: Investigators expected sequencing depth to affect clonotype sharing among donors.

There are 17 residues in the CDR3. A CD45RA+ naive subset and a CD45RA-negative memory subset were split from CD4+ cells. Every subset had its genomic DNA shared out evenly among several immunoSEQ plates. Libraries were prepared by immunoSEQ multiplex PCR; TCRdb keeps only in-frame clonotypes and omits some of them. The sample has 2 million to 2.5 million clones, 95% seen once. Details on this clone: The antigen is not known.

This chain connects TRBV12-1 to TRBJ2-1; the table's D gene call, TRBD1, was not cross checked with the DNA. TRBV12-1 is labeled a pseudogene. This clonotype was obtained from a man aged 18 to 29 in good health. Sequencing was performed on naive CD4+ T cells sorted from blood. Regarding subset: CD45RA+ positively selected. The CDR3 DNA reads as TGTGCCAGCAGCGCCGGTCAGGCCGGGACATTATACAATGAGCAGTTCTTC. Its protein product is CASSAGQAGTLYNEQFF.